These 24 T cell receptor beta chains came from one sample sequenced in a study of cytomegalovirus exposure and HLA in healthy donors. This PCR relied on a set of 60 Vbeta primers and 13 Jbeta primers. Profiling relied on immunoSEQ multiplex PCR, and the TCRdb table lists in-frame clones only, not all of them. The sample contains about 130,000 clones, around 72% of which appear only once. The sequenced sample consisted of PBMCs. These receptors all come from a woman between 40 and 50 years old in good health and CMV-seronegative.

V gene TRBV5-8 combines with J gene TRBJ1-1; TRBD1 matches 12 bases. The CDR3 has 19 residues. Looked up from germline, CDR1 is SGHTS and CDR2 is YDEGEE. V shed 0 bases and J 3 bases; nucleotides not matched to a gene: 12. CDR3: CASSLAPYRGTGGDTEAFF. CDR3 in DNA: TGTGCCAGCAGCTTGGCTCCCTACAGGGGGACAGGGGGCGACACTGAAGCTTTCTTT.

This sequence joins TRBV9 and TRBJ2-7, with D maybe TRBD2 (6 bases). The CDR3 consists of 16 residues. Germline CDR1 SGDLS, CDR2 YYNGEE. V was pared by 4 bases and J by 7 bases, with 24 bases between. The CDR3: CASSQPFGGEPLEQYF. The CDR3 nucleotides read TGTGCCAGCAGCCAACCTTTTGGCGGGGAGCCTCTGGAGCAGTACTTC.

Concerning this clone: Other DNA sequences of this sample code for an identical CDR3. This sequence joins TRBV5-1 and TRBJ2-7; 7 nucleotides match TRBD1. Germline V gene lookup returns CDR1 SGHRS and CDR2 YFSETQ. Trimming cost V 2 bases and J 5 bases; bases outside gene matches: 19. The CDR3 runs 18 residues. CDR3 nucleotides: TGCGCCAGCAGCTTCCAGGGACAGCAGCGTACTGGTCGGAACGAGCAGTACTTC. This gives the protein CASSFQGQQRTGRNEQYF.

This rearrangement joins TRBV7-2 to TRBJ2-5; D gene uncertain. The J call may be in error: the DNA end matches TRBJ2-7 better. The germline CDR1 and CDR2 sequences are SGHTA and FQGNSA. The CDR3 totals 14 residues. The CDR3 DNA reads as TGTGCCAGCAGCTCCAGGATCCACTCCTACGAGCAGTACTTC. This sequence encodes CASSSRIHSYEQYF.

This chain links TRBV5-1 with TRBJ2-1, with 9 bases fitting TRBD2. With 0 bases clipped from V and 0 bases from J, the junction kept 10 bases outside the gene matches. This CDR3 has 19 residues. The V gene's germline CDR1 is SGHRS and CDR2 YFSETQ. CDR3 in DNA: TGCGCCAGCAGCTTGGCCTTGCGGGGGGGCCTTAGCTCCTACAATGAGCAGTTCTTC. Translation: CASSLALRGGLSSYNEQFF.

The gene calls are TRBV5-1 and TRBJ2-3; D gene unclear. Germline values: CDR1 SGHRS, CDR2 YFSETQ. The CDR3 runs to 14 residues. Trimming shortened V by 4 bases and J by 0 bases, and 9 bases separated the two germline ends. CDR3 amino acids: CASSPITSTDTQYF. In nucleotides, the CDR3 is TGCGCCAGCAGCCCTATTACTAGCACAGATACGCAGTATTTT.

This chain joins TRBV27 and TRBJ1-6; the match to TRBD1 covers 7 bases. Germline lookup yields CDR1 MNHEY and CDR2 SMNVEV (reference sequence). Trimming at V came to 4 bases and at J to 7 bases, leaving 16 bases not matched to a gene. The CDR3 spans 18 residues. The CDR3 DNA sequence: TGTGCCAGCAGTTATCTTCCCGCCGGGACAGAAAGAAATTCACCCCTCCACTTT. This encodes CASSYLPAGTERNSPLHF.

The rearrangement uses TRBV27 and TRBJ2-3; maybe TRBD2 (5 bases). V was pared by 7 bases and J by 3 bases, with 14 bases between. The CDR3 totals 14 residues. Germline assignment: CDR1 MNHEY and CDR2 SMNVEV (reference sequence). CDR3 protein: CASIGGPRTDTQYF. In DNA, the CDR3 is TGTGCCAGCATTGGCGGGCCGCGGACAGATACGCAGTATTTT.

The genes are TRBV27 and TRBJ2-2; the match to TRBD1 covers 8 bases. The ends lost 10 bases at V and 3 bases at J; junction bases unmatched: 10. Germline V lookup: CDR1 MNHEY, CDR2 SMNVEV (reference sequence). This CDR3 comprises 15 residues. The CDR3 DNA follows: TGTGCCACCACCGACCAGGGGGCGGACACCGGGGAGCTGTTTTTT. The encoded protein is CATTDQGADTGELFF.

The chain recombines TRBV7-2 with TRBJ2-7; D perhaps matches TRBD1 (6 bases). Trimming removed 5 bases at V and 3 bases at J, with 14 bases between. The CDR3 contains 14 residues. Germline CDR1 SGHTA, CDR2 FQGNSA. CDR3 amino acids: CASSGTGTNYEQYF. As DNA, the CDR3 is TGTGCCAGCAGCGGAACCGGGACAAACTACGAGCAGTACTTC.

The chain carries TRBV30 and TRBJ1-4, with D maybe TRBD1 (5 bases). Germline lookup yields CDR1 GTSNPN and CDR2 SVGIG (reference sequence). This CDR3 has 15 residues. V was clipped by 4 bases and J by 8 bases, with 20 bases between them. The CDR3 is CAWTGERGTVEKLFF. The CDR3 bases are TGTGCCTGGACTGGGGAGCGGGGGACCGTAGAAAAACTGTTTTTT. Using reference TRBV30 and TRBJ1-4 for the parts outside the CDR3, the full variable domain is SQTIHQWPATLVQPVGSPLSLECTVEGTSNPNLYWYRQAAGRGLQLLFYSVGIGQISSEVPQNLSASRPQDRQFILSSKKLLLSDSGFYLCAWTGERGTVEKLFFGSGTQLSVL.

This clone was recorded only once. This rearrangement joins TRBV7-8 to TRBJ1-1; 11 bases agree with TRBD1. Germline V gene lookup returns CDR1 SGHVS and CDR2 FQNEAQ. The V gene end was trimmed by 6 bases and the J gene end by 4 bases; junction bases not matched to a gene: 16. This CDR3 is built from 18 residues. The CDR3 protein is CASSFGTGGFGGSTEAFF. The CDR3 coding sequence is TGTGCCAGCAGTTTTGGGACAGGGGGTTTTGGAGGGAGCACTGAAGCTTTCTTT.

The rearrangement links TRBV7-6 to TRBJ2-2, with 10 bases identical to TRBD1. Germline values: CDR1 SGHVS, CDR2 FNYEAQ. Trimming at V came to 5 bases and at J to 7 bases, leaving 7 bases not matched to a gene. The CDR3 totals 15 residues. The CDR3 DNA is TGTGCCAGCAGCCGGGACAGGGGATTGGGCGGGGAGCTGTTTTTT. Translation gives CASSRDRGLGGELFF.

The CDR3 DNA reads TGTGCCAGCAGTGAAGAGACCACAGATCAGAACTTCAATCAGCCCCAGCATTTT. The encoded protein is CASSEETTDQNFNQPQHF. The chain has TRBV6-1 and TRBJ1-5, with D uncertain. The V end was cut by 1 base, the J end by 3 bases, with 19 bases between. Germline V gives CDR1 MNHNS, CDR2 SASEGT. CDR3 length equals 18 residues.

This chain joins TRBV5-1 and TRBJ2-3; the D gene is possibly TRBD1 (5 bases). V lost 0 bases and J 2 bases, leaving 7 bases between the germline ends. The CDR3 covers 14 residues. In germline, CDR1 is SGHRS, CDR2 YFSETQ. Written as DNA, the CDR3 is TGCGCCAGCAGCTTGGGGGGCTACACAGATACGCAGTATTTT. As protein: CASSLGGYTDTQYF.

V is TRBV30 and J is TRBJ1-2, with a weak D call TRBD1 (5 bases). Looked up from germline, CDR1 is GTSNPN and CDR2 is SVGIG (reference sequence). V lost 4 bases to trimming and J lost 4 bases, with 16 bases between them. The CDR3 totals 14 residues. CDR3 bases: TGTGCCTGGACCTTGGGGCAGGGCCCCTATGGCTACACCTTC. Translating it yields CAWTLGQGPYGYTF.

The chain links TRBV5-1 to TRBJ1-2, with TRBD1 matching 10 bases. The CDR3 covers 17 residues. Per germline, CDR1 SGHRS and CDR2 YFSETQ. The V gene end was trimmed by 4 bases and the J gene end by 1 base; junction bases not matched to a gene: 10. CDR3 sequence (DNA): TGCGCCAGCAGCGGTGGACAGGGGGGTATGGGTAACTATGGCTACACCTTC. Amino acids: CASSGGQGGMGNYGYTF.

The CDR3 DNA reads TGTGCCAGCAGTGAACAGTCCACCGGGGAGCTGTTTTTT. Translated, it gives CASSEQSTGELFF. The chain is built from TRBV2 and TRBJ2-2; unclear D gene. Per germline, CDR1 SNHLY and CDR2 FYNNEI. Between the trimmed V and J ends, which lost 2 bases and 4 bases, there was a span of 5 bases. This CDR3 contains 13 residues.

The rearrangement uses TRBV14 and TRBJ2-3, with TRBD2 matching 12 bases. Germline CDR1 SGHDN, CDR2 FVKESK. The CDR3 is made up of 15 amino acids. The V and J ends lost 5 bases and 8 bases, in that order; junction bases with no gene match: 8. The CDR3 spells CASSVGLAGRSTQYF. CDR3 nucleotide sequence: TGTGCCAGCAGCGTCGGACTAGCGGGAAGGAGTACGCAGTATTTT.

The chain employs TRBV9 and TRBJ1-2; the D gene is possibly TRBD1 (5 bases). The germline V gene encodes CDR1 SGDLS and CDR2 YYNGEE. Trimming removed 5 bases at V and 10 bases at J, with 12 bases between. CDR3 size: 11 residues. Written as DNA, the CDR3 is TGTGCCAGCAGGGAGGGGCTCCTCTACACCTTC. Translated: CASREGLLYTF.

The chain combines TRBV5-1 with TRBJ1-4, with D unclear. Trimming pared 5 bases from V and 8 bases from J, leaving 16 bases between. This CDR3 is 14 amino acids long. Germline V gene lookup returns CDR1 SGHRS and CDR2 YFSETQ. The CDR3 nucleotides read TGCGCCAGCAGAATGACACTGGGCGTGGAAAAACTGTTTTTT. Translation: CASRMTLGVEKLFF.

V and J are TRBV28 and TRBJ2-7; 8 nucleotides line up with TRBD1. V shed 10 bases and J 4 bases; nucleotides not matched to a gene: 6. CDR1 and CDR2 from the germline V gene are MDHEN and SYDVKM. The CDR3 has 12 amino acids. CDR3 bases: TGTGCCATACAAGGACAGGGATACGAGCAGTACTTC. Its protein is CAIQGQGYEQYF.

This clone was counted a single time. The chain recombines TRBV2 with TRBJ1-2, with D hard to call. CDR1 and CDR2 (germline): SNHLY, FYNNEI. V lost 1 base and J lost 0, with 12 bases in between. There are 16 residues in the CDR3. DNA of the CDR3: TGTGCCAGCAGTGAAGTAAAATCTTTTTCTAACTATGGCTACACCTTC. This gives the protein CASSEVKSFSNYGYTF.

A note on this clone: Germline and junction disagree at one end, which may indicate a read error. The chain couples TRBV28 to TRBJ2-4, with D maybe TRBD1 (7 bases). The CDR3 sequence is 17 residues long. Germline V gene data show CDR1 as MDHEN and CDR2 as SYDVKM. Written as DNA, the CDR3 is TGTGCCAGCAGCGAAGGAGGGGGCCCCTTAGCCAAAAACAGTCAGTACTTC. It codes for CASSEGGGPLAKNSQYF. The variable domain in full, with the rest retrieved from reference TRBV28 and TRBJ2-4, is DVKVTQSSRYLVKRTGEKVFLECVQDMDHENMFWYRQDPGLGLRLIYFSYDVKMKEKGDIPEGYSVSREKKERFSLILESASTNQTSMYLCASSEGGGPLAKNSQYFGAGTRLSVL.